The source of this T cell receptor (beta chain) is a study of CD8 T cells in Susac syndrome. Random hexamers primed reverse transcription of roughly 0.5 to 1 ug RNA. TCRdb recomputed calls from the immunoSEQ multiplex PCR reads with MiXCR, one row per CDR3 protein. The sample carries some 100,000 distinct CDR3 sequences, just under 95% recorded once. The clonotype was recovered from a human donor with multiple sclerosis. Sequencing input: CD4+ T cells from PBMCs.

CDR3 DNA sequence: TGCAGTGGGCTGGGACAGACGAGCTCCTACGAGCAGTACTTC. Amino acid sequence: CSGLGQTSSYEQYF. The chain couples TRBV20-1 to TRBJ2-7, with TRBD1 matching 7 bases. V dropped 7 bases and J dropped 0; count of bases not matched to a gene: 9. The germline V gene encodes CDR1 DFQATT and CDR2 SNEGSKA (reference sequence). This CDR3 contains 14 residues.